This T cell receptor beta chain was sequenced during a study of blood T cells in healthy people across ages. A J-beta primer mix and a sample-barcoded 5' primer were used in a second PCR of roughly 6 to 11 cycles. TCRdb fed the 5' RACE reads into MiXCR, producing one record per CDR3 protein. This sample has about 940,000 distinct CDR3 sequences, with about 44% found just once. The CDR3 consists of 16 residues. Trimming left V 4 bases short and J 4 bases short, with 21 bases between. The germline gives CDR1 SQVTM, CDR2 ANQGSEA. Sequenced material: blood. The TCR comes from a young man in good health. V is TRBV29-1 and J is TRBJ2-3; a possible D gene is TRBD1 (6 bases). Here the CDR3 DNA reads TGCAGCGTTGCCAGGGACACCTCAGGAAGCCCAGATACGCAGTATTTT. Its protein product is CSVARDTSGSPDTQYF.